This T cell receptor beta chain is from a study of shared clonotypes between healthy human individuals. CDR3 length: 19 residues. The V end lost 6 bases, the J end lost 7 bases, and 31 bases lay between the germline ends. Germline V gene sequence: CDR1 SNHLY, CDR2 FYNNEI. This clone has just a few counts. Everyone who donated was a Caucasian adult who lived in Nashville, Tennessee. Assay used: immunoSEQ multiplex PCR; TCRdb lists only in-frame clones, some missing. The sample has 2 million or so clones, 90% to 95% seen once; the top ten hold more than 0.1%. The receptor comes from a man between 18 and 35 years old in good health. This sequence joins TRBV2 and TRBJ2-1; D gene ambiguous. The specimen was naive CD4+ T cells sorted from blood. Described subset: CD45RA+ positively selected. The CDR3 loop reads CASSLEAGRASGMGNEQFF. CDR3 nucleotide sequence: TGTGCCAGCAGCCTCGAGGCAGGTCGGGCGTCTGGGATGGGGAATGAGCAGTTCTTC.